This T cell receptor (beta chain) was observed in a study of blood T cell repertoires in COVID-19. About the research overall: Samples of COVID-19 (acute and convalescent) were obtained from the United States, Italy and Spain.

The ends were cut back, 2 bases at V and 3 bases at J, with 14 bases in the middle. Germline CDR1 reads SGHTA; CDR2 reads FQGTGA. The CDR3 totals 16 residues. Authors' processing steps: Cell counts per sample came from amplifying reference gene primers. The table came from immunoSEQ multiplex PCR; TCRdb's copy has only in-frame clones and leaves some out. V and J calls and clone size are copied from that table; D and trimming were computed from the DNA. The sample contains around 150,000 clones, about 72% of which appear only once. The chain uses TRBV7-3 and TRBJ2-1; D is perhaps TRBD2 (8 bases). Material: peripheral blood. This TCR was recovered from a man aged 55 to 70 who had recovered from COVID-19. The CDR3 coding sequence is TGTGCCAGCAGCTTAGACAGGGCGGGAGGCTACAATGAGCAGTTCTTC. The encoded protein is CASSLDRAGGYNEQFF.